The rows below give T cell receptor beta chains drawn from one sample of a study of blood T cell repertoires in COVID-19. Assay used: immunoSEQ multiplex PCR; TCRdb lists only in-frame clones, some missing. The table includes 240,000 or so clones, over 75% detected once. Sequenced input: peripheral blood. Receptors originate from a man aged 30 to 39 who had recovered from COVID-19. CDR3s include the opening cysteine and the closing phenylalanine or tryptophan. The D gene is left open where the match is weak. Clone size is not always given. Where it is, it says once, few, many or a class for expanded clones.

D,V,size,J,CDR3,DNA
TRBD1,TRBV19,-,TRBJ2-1,CASSQTGADEQFF,TGTGCCAGTAGCCAGACAGGGGCGGATGAGCAGTTCTTC
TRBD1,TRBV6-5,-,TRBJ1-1,CASSAGQGSEAFF,TGTGCCAGCAGCGCGGGACAGGGTTCCGAAGCTTTCTTT
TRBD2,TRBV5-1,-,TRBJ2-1,CASSINGGAENEQFF,TGCGCCAGCAGCATTAACGGGGGGGCGGAAAATGAGCAGTTCTTC
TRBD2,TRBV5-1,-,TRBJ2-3,CASSSAGTSGTDTQYF,TGCGCCAGCAGCAGCGCCGGGACTAGCGGCACAGATACGCAGTATTTT
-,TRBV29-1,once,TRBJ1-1,CSSGPRGNTEAFF,TGCAGCTCCGGCCCCAGGGGAAACACTGAAGCTTTCTTT
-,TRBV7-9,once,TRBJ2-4,CASSSSGYKNIQYF,TGTGCCAGCAGCTCGTCAGGGTACAAAAACATTCAGTACTTC
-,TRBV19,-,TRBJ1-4,CASTYRERNEKLFF,TGTGCCAGTACCTACAGGGAAAGGAATGAAAAACTGTTTTTT
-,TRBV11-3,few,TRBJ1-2,CASALGPKHGEYGYTF,TGTGCCAGCGCCCTAGGCCCAAAACACGGGGAATATGGCTACACCTTC
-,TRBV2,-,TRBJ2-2,CASSRFEPNTGELFF,TGTGCCAGCAGCAGGTTTGAGCCGAACACCGGGGAGCTGTTTTTT
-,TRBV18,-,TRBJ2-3,CASSRARSTDTQYF,TGTGCCAGCTCACGGGCCAGGTCCACAGATACGCAGTATTTT
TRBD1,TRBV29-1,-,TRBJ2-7,CSVFGTGEKYEQYF,TGCAGCGTTTTTGGGACAGGTGAGAAGTACGAGCAGTACTTC
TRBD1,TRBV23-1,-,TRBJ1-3,CASSQSPQAGQGRSASGNTIYF,TGCGCCAGCAGTCAATCGCCCCAGGCGGGACAGGGGAGGTCGGCCTCTGGAAACACCATATATTTT
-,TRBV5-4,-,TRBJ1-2,CASRVQGSGYGYTF,TGTGCCAGCAGAGTTCAGGGTTCCGGCTATGGCTACACCTTC
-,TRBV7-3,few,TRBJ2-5,CASSLTDNLEETQYF,TGTGCCAGCAGCTTAACGGACAACCTAGAAGAGACCCAGTACTTC
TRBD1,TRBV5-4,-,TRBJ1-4,CASSPRTGTNEKLFF,TGTGCCAGCAGCCCCAGGACAGGGACGAATGAAAAACTGTTTTTT
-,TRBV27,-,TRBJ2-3,CASSYRLGRGTDTQYF,TGTGCCAGCAGTTATAGACTAGGTCGGGGCACAGATACGCAGTATTTT
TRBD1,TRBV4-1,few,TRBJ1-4,CASSLRTGGSEKLFF,TGCGCCAGCAGCCTACGGACAGGGGGATCCGAAAAACTGTTTTTT
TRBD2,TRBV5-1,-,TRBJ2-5,CASSLGNSGGPNQQETQYF,TGCGCCAGCAGCTTGGGGAATAGCGGGGGCCCTAATCAACAAGAGACCCAGTACTTC
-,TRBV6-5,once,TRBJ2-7,CASSNLRGHEQYF,TGTGCCAGCAGTAACCTCAGGGGCCACGAGCAGTACTTC
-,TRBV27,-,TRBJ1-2,CASSLFSGWGYTF,TGTGCCAGCAGTTTATTTTCGGGGTGGGGCTACACCTTC
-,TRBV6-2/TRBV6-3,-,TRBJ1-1,CASSYQFRGEGTEAFF,TGTGCCAGCAGTTATCAGTTCCGTGGTGAGGGCACTGAAGCTTTCTTT
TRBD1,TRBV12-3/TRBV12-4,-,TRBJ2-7,CASTRRGSYEQYF,TGTGCCAGCACCCGCAGGGGGTCCTACGAGCAGTACTTC
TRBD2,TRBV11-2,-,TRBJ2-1,CASSLLPSGVYNEQFF,TGTGCCAGCAGCTTGCTTCCTAGCGGGGTGTACAATGAGCAGTTCTTC
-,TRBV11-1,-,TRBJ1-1,CASSLQRAPTEAFF,TGTGCCAGCAGCTTACAGAGGGCGCCGACTGAAGCTTTCTTT
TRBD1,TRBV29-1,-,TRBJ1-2,CSVVAGGDGYTF,TGCAGCGTTGTAGCAGGGGGCGATGGCTACACCTTC
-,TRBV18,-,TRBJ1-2,CASSPSGQSLYGYTF,TGTGCCAGCTCACCATCCGGACAGTCCCTCTATGGCTACACCTTC
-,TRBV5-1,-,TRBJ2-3,CASSPGRDVRTDTQYF,TGCGCCAGCAGCCCGGGGCGGGATGTCAGGACAGATACGCAGTATTTT
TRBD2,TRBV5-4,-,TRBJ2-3,CASSFGTSGTDTQYF,TGTGCCAGCAGCTTCGGGACTAGCGGTACAGATACGCAGTATTTT
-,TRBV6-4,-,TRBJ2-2,CASSGSVNTGELFF,TGTGCCAGCAGTGGGTCGGTCAACACCGGGGAGCTGTTTTTT
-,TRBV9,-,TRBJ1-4,CASSPIDAGVNEKLFF,TGTGCCAGCAGCCCCATAGATGCAGGGGTTAATGAAAAACTGTTTTTT
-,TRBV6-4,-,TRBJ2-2,CASSDSATGELFF,TGTGCCAGCAGTGACTCAGCGACCGGGGAGCTGTTTTTT
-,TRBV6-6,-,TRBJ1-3,CATTRSNTIYF,TGTGCCACCACTCGGAGCAACACCATATATTTT
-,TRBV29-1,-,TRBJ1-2,CSVEEQGQVGYGYTF,TGCAGCGTTGAAGAGCAGGGTCAGGTCGGCTATGGCTACACCTTC
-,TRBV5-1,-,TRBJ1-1,CASSLGTDFDTEAFF,TGCGCCAGCAGCTTGGGGACAGACTTTGACACTGAAGCTTTCTTT
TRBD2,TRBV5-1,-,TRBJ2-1,CASRPAGGHRGEQFF,TGCGCCAGCAGACCAGCGGGGGGGCATCGAGGTGAGCAGTTCTTC
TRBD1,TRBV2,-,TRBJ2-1,CATRRGQGARNEQFF,TGTGCCACCAGAAGAGGGCAGGGGGCTCGCAATGAGCAGTTCTTC
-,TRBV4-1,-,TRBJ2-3,CASSQVSGDTQYF,TGCGCCAGCAGCCAAGTGAGCGGAGATACGCAGTATTTT
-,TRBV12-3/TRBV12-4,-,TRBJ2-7,CASSSGTNYEQYF,TGTGCCAGCAGTTCCGGGACAAACTACGAGCAGTACTTC
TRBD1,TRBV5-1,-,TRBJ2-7,CASSLGDRELNEQYF,TGCGCCAGCAGCTTGGGGGACAGGGAACTCAACGAGCAGTACTTC
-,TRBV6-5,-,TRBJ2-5,CASSYQQAGETQYF,TGTGCCAGCAGTTACCAGCAGGCAGGAGAGACCCAGTACTTC
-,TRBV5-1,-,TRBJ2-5,CASSGGTYLGRQETQYF,TGCGCCAGCAGCGGGGGGACGTACCTGGGGAGACAAGAGACCCAGTACTTC
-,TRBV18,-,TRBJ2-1,CASSPPMANEQFF,TGTGCCAGCTCACCACCCATGGCCAATGAGCAGTTCTTC
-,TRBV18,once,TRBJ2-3,CASSPSQVTDTQYF,TGTGCCAGCTCACCGTCACAGGTCACAGATACGCAGTATTTT
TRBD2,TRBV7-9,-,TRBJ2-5,CASSLGLAQETQYF,TGTGCCAGCAGCTTAGGACTAGCTCAAGAGACCCAGTACTTC
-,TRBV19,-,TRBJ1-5,CASTEILGQRDQPQHF,TGTGCCAGTACCGAAATCCTCGGACAGAGAGATCAGCCCCAGCATTTT
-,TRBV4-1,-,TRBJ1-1,CASRSGENTEAFF,TGCGCCAGCAGGTCGGGAGAGAACACTGAAGCTTTCTTT
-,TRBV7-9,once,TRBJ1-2,CASSLVEAANLYGYTF,TGTGCCAGCAGCTTAGTTGAGGCAGCCAACTTATATGGCTACACCTTC
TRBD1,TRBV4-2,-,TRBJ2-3,CASSPLDRGAADTQYF,TGTGCCAGCAGCCCCCTGGACAGGGGGGCGGCAGATACGCAGTATTTT
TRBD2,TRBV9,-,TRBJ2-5,CASSPRGLAGGRSETQYF,TGTGCCAGCAGCCCCAGAGGCCTAGCGGGGGGGCGGAGTGAGACCCAGTACTTC
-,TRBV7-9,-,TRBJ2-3,CASSPRQGTDTQYF,TGTGCCAGCAGCCCAAGACAGGGCACAGATACGCAGTATTTT
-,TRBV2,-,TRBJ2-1,CASSGGGYNEQFF,TGTGCCAGCAGTGGGGGCGGTTACAATGAGCAGTTCTTC
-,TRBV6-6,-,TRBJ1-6,CASRAQGIHSPLHF,TGTGCCAGCCGGGCACAGGGTATCCATTCACCCCTCCACTTT
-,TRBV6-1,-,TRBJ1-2,CASSEGLFSGYGYTF,TGTGCCAGCAGTGAAGGACTTTTCAGTGGCTATGGCTACACCTTC